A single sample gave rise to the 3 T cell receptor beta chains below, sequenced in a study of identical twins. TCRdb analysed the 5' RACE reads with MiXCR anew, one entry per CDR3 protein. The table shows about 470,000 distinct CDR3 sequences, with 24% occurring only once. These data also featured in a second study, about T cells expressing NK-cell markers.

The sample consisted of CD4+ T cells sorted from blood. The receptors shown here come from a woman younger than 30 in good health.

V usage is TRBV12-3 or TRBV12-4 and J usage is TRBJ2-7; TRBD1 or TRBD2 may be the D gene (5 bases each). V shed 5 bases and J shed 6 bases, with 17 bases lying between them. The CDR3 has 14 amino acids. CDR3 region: CASSPRDPRGEQYF. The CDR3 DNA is TGTGCCAGCAGTCCCCGGGACCCGAGGGGCGAGCAGTACTTC.

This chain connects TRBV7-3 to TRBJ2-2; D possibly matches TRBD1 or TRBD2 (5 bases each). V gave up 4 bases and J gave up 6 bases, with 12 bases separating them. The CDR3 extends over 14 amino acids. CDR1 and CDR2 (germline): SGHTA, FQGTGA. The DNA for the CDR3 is TGTGCCAGCAGCTCCCGTATGGGGGCCGGGGAGCTGTTTTTT. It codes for CASSSRMGAGELFF.

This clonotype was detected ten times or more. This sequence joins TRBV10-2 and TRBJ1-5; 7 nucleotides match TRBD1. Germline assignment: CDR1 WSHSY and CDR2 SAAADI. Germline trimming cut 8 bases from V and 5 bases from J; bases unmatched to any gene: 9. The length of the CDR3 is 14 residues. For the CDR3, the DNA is TGCGCCAGCCGGGGACAGATCATGGATCAGCCCCAGCATTTT. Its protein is CASRGQIMDQPQHF.